This T cell receptor beta chain was found in a study of blood T cell repertoires in COVID-19. Across the study: In each case, the material was cDNA or gDNA derived from T cells, B-cell-depleted T cells, or PBMCs.

Some clones are missing from TCRdb's copy, which holds only in-frame ones; the method was immunoSEQ multiplex PCR. The profile shows about 230,000 clones, over 65% of them singletons. The clonotype comes from a woman aged 70 to 79 with active or convalescent COVID-19. Input material: peripheral blood.

CDR3 bases: TGTGCCAGCAGTTTGACAGGGAATTCCTACGAGCAGTACTTC. Protein sequence: CASSLTGNSYEQYF. This sequence joins TRBV28 and TRBJ2-7, with 7 bases fitting TRBD1. J lost 1 base, V lost 3 bases, and 3 bases had no gene match. Looked up from germline, CDR1 is MDHEN and CDR2 is SYDVKM. This CDR3 is 14 amino acids long.